Each of the 10 T cell receptor beta chains below was sequenced from the same sample in a study of identical twins. TCRdb recomputed calls from the 5' RACE reads with MiXCR, one row per CDR3 protein. This sample has about 520,000 distinct CDR3 sequences, with 22% found just once. These data were also reused for a study on T cells expressing NK-cell markers.

The sequencing sample was made of CD4+ T cells sorted from blood. These TCRs come from a woman aged 18-29 years in good health.

This clonotype was detected a few times. The V call is TRBV11-2, the J call TRBJ2-2, with 11 bases fitting TRBD2. V shed 2 bases and J 1 base; nucleotides not matched to a gene: 12. The CDR3 loop spans 20 amino acids. CDR1 is SGHAT, CDR2 FQNNGV, per germline. As DNA, the CDR3 is TGTGCCAGCAGCTTATTTAAGACTAGCGGGAAAGGGTTGAACACCGGGGAGCTGTTTTTT. Its translation is CASSLFKTSGKGLNTGELFF.

The chain carries TRBV12-3 or TRBV12-4 and TRBJ1-5, with no clear D. The V end was cut by 3 bases, the J end by 2 bases, with 11 bases between. The length of the CDR3 is 15 residues. CDR3 residues: CASSLGFGGNQPQHF. CDR3 nucleotides: TGTGCCAGCAGTTTGGGCTTTGGCGGCAATCAGCCCCAGCATTTT.

This clonotype was detected a few times. This chain uses TRBV12-3 or TRBV12-4 with TRBJ2-7, with a weak D call TRBD2 (5 bases). Trimming took off 2 bases at V and 0 bases at J, with 14 bases between the two ends. The CDR3 runs 16 residues. CDR3 nucleotides: TGTGCCAGCAGTTTAAGAGGGTTAAGTAGCTCCTACGAGCAGTACTTC. It encodes CASSLRGLSSSYEQYF.

CDR3 bases: TGCAGTGCTAGCCGGGACAGGGGAGCGGAGACCCAGTACTTC. It yields the protein CSASRDRGAETQYF. This chain links TRBV20-1 with TRBJ2-5; TRBD1 agrees at 10 bases. Germline V gene lookup returns CDR1 DFQATT and CDR2 SNEGSKA (reference sequence). CDR3 length: 14 residues. V was clipped by 3 bases and J by 5 bases; unmatched bases: 6.

This clonotype was seen ten or more times. This chain connects TRBV20-1 to TRBJ1-1, with 8 bases aligning to TRBD1. This CDR3 has 15 amino acids. The V gene end was trimmed by 1 base and the J gene end by 2 bases; junction bases not matched to a gene: 6. Germline CDR1 DFQATT, CDR2 SNEGSKA (reference sequence). The CDR3 reads CSARGTGRANTEAFF. Written as DNA, the CDR3 is TGCAGTGCTAGAGGGACAGGGAGGGCCAACACTGAAGCTTTCTTT.

Ten or more counts support this clonotype. The J gene is TRBJ2-2, the V gene TRBV12-3 or TRBV12-4, with D hard to call. The CDR3 covers 14 residues. V lost 7 bases to trimming and J lost 2 bases, with 11 bases between them. The DNA of the CDR3 is TGTGCCAGCATAAGGACGGGCAACACCGGGGAGCTGTTTTTT. Residues: CASIRTGNTGELFF.

This clonotype was seen just once. One end of the junction is discordant with germline, which a read error may explain. CDR3 amino acids: CASATSGRTGELFF. In nucleotides, the CDR3 is TGCGCCAGCGCAACTAGCGGGAGGACCGGGGAGCTATTTTTT. The chain recombines TRBV10-2 with TRBJ2-2; the match to TRBD2 covers 12 bases. CDR1 is WSHSY, CDR2 SAAADI, per germline. CDR3 size: 14 residues.

This clonotype was seen more than once but under ten times. This chain connects TRBV20-1 to TRBJ2-1; D remains unclear. Per the germline V gene, CDR1 is DFQATT and CDR2 is SNEGSKA (reference sequence). The CDR3 covers 17 residues. Trimming left V 1 base short and J 2 bases short, with 18 bases between. In DNA, the CDR3 is TGCAGTGCTAGAGGTCTAGATCTCCGCATGGCCTACAATGAGCAGTTCTTC. This sequence encodes CSARGLDLRMAYNEQFF.

The chain recombines TRBV12-3 or TRBV12-4 with TRBJ2-3; D ambiguous. Trimming removed 6 bases from V and 7 bases from J, with 14 bases in between. The CDR3 runs to 13 residues. CDR3 in DNA: TGTGCCAGCAGCCCAACCCCGATTAATACGCAGTATTTT. Amino acids: CASSPTPINTQYF.

This clonotype occurred many times. The chain is built from TRBV7-9 and TRBJ2-2, with D unclear. Germline-derived CDR1 and CDR2 are SEHNR and FQNEAQ (reference sequence). CDR3 size: 14 residues. Trimming removed 5 bases from V and 7 bases from J, with 14 bases in between. CDR3 coding DNA: TGTGCCAGCAGCATAAGATCCCTGAGCGGGGAGCTGTTTTTT. This encodes CASSIRSLSGELFF.